The following is a T cell receptor beta chain sequence with its context. The antigen remains unidentified. The ends lost 8 bases at V and 1 base at J; junction bases unmatched: 12. The CDR3 is 16 amino acids. Germline V gene sequence: CDR1 SGHAT, CDR2 FQNNGV. The data stem from a study of T-cell memory formation after mild COVID-19. Study findings and constraints: Cross-reactive memory appears to have joined, as suggested by some responding clones showing up in pre-infection memory. CD4+ contracting clones were mainly CM and EM; CD8+ ones, EMRA. Later expanders leaned CD4+, whereas clones that contracted between day 15 and 85 were balanced CD4/CD8.

TCRdb re-derived calls from the 5' RACE reads in MiXCR, one entry per CDR3 protein. The sample lists around 83,000 distinct CDR3 sequences, roughly 23% occurring once. The J gene is TRBJ2-3, the V gene TRBV11-2; TRBD1 matches at 7 bases. Sequencing was performed on PBMCs or a T cell subset sorted from them (not recorded which). This TCR came from a man aged 18 to 30 who had mild COVID-19 (a few samples of this study predate the infection). Cell type and time point are not known. The CDR3 nucleotides are TGTGCCAGCTTCCCCGTCCGGCAGGGGGGCACAGATACGCAGTATTTT. Its protein is CASFPVRQGGTDTQYF.